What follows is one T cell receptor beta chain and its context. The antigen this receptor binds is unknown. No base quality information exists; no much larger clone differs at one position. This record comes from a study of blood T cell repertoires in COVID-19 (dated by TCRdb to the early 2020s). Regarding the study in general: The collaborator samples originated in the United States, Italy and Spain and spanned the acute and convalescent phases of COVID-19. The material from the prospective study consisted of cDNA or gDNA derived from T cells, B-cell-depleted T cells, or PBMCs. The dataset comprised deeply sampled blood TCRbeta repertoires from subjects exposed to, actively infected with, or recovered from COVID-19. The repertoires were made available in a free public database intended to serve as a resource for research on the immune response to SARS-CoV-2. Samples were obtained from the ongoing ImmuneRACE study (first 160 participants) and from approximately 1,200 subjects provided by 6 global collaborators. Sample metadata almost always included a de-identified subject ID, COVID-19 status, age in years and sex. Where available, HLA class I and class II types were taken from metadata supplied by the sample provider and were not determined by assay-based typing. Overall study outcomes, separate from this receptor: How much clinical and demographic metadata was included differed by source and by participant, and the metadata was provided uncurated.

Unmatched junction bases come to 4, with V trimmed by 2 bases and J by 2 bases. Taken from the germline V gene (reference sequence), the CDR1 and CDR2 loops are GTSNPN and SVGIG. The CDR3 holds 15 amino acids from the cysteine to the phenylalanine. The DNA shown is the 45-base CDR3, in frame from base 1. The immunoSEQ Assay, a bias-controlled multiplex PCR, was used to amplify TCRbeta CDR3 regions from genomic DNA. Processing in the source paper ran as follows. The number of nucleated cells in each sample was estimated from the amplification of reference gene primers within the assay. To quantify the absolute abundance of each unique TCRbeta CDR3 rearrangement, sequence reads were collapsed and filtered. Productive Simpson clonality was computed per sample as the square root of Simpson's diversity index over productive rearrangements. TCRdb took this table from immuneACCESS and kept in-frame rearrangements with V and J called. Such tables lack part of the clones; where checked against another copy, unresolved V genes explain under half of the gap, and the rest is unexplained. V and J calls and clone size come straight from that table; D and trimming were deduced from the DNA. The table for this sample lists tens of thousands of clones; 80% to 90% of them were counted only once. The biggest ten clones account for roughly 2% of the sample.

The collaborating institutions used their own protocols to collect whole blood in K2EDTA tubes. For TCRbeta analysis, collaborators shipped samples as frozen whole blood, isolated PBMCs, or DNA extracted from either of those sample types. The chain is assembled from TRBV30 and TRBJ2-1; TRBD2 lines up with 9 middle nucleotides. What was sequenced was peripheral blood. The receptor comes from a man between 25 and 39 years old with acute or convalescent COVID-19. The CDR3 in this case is CAWSRSSGAYNEQFF. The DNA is TGTGCCTGGAGTAGATCTAGCGGGGCCTACAATGAGCAGTTCTTC.